These 4 T cell receptor beta chains were sequenced from one sample in a study of T cell repertoires in cytomegalovirus infection. From the reads, TCRdb called clonotypes with MiXCR, one entry per CDR3 protein. The sample yields approximately 590,000 distinct CDR3 sequences, roughly 42% seen once. Their specific antigens are unknown. Sequencing used cultured PBMCs, obtained from culture after CMV antigen stimulation. The receptors shown here come from a human donor in good health (CMV status not recorded). Some clones in this sample may be carry-over from other donors' samples.

This clonotype was recorded a few times. The genes are TRBV6-2 or TRBV6-3 and TRBJ2-3; possible D gene TRBD2, 6 bases. V lost 4 bases and J lost 2, with 16 bases in between. CDR3 size: 16 residues. Germline V gene data show CDR1 as MNHEY and CDR2 as SVGEGT. CDR3 bases: TGTGCCAGCAGTTTGGACACCGGCGGGGTCACAGATACGCAGTATTTT. Its protein is CASSLDTGGVTDTQYF.

The chain couples TRBV28 to TRBJ2-1, with TRBD2 as a possible D gene (5 bases). This CDR3 contains 13 residues. From germline, CDR1 is MDHEN and CDR2 SYDVKM. Trimming left V 5 bases short and J 5 bases short, with 10 bases between. The CDR3 DNA reads TGTGCCAGCAGTAAGGAGGATAACAATGAGCAGTTCTTC. Translation: CASSKEDNNEQFF.

This clonotype was recorded at least ten times. CDR3 DNA: TGTGCCAGCAGCTTACGCCGGGCTAGCGGTAGCACAGATACGCAGTATTTT. Its translation: CASSLRRASGSTDTQYF. The chain is built from TRBV7-2 and TRBJ2-3; 7 bases align to TRBD2. Trimming at V came to 2 bases and at J to 0 bases, leaving 8 bases not matched to a gene. The CDR3 sequence is 17 residues long. Germline V lookup: CDR1 SGHTA, CDR2 FQGNSA.

There are many counts of this clonotype. One end of the junction varies from germline; a read error may be responsible. This chain links TRBV7-2 with TRBJ1-5; 8 bases map to TRBD1. Per germline, CDR1 SGHTA and CDR2 FQGNSA. CDR3 size: 15 residues. CDR3 in amino acids: CASSPRTGSTQPQHF. The DNA for the CDR3 is TGTGCCAGCAGCCCCCGGACAGGGAGCACTCAGCCCCAGCATTTT.